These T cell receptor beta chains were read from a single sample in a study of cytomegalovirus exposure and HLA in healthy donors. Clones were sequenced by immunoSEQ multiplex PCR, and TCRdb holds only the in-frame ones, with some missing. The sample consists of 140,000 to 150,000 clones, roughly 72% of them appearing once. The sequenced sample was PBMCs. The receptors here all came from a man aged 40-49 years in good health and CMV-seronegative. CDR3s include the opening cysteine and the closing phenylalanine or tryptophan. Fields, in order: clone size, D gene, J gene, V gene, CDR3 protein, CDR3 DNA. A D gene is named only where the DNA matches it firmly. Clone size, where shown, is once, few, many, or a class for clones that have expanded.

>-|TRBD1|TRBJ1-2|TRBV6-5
CASSYGQGHGYTF
TGTGCCAGCAGTTACGGACAGGGCCATGGCTACACCTTC
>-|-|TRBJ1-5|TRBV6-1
CASSETGGIGQPQHF
TGTGCCAGCAGTGAAACAGGAGGGATTGGTCAGCCCCAGCATTTT
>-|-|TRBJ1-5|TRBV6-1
CASSSGSNQPQHF
TGTGCCAGCAGCTCAGGGAGCAATCAGCCCCAGCATTTT
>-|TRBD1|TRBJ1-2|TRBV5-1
CASSSQGDPGDYGYPF
TGCGCCAGCAGCTCCCAGGGGGACCCCGGTGACTATGGCTACCCCTTC
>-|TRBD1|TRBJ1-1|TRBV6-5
CASSYSDRGGVEAFF
TGTGCCAGCAGTTACTCCGACAGGGGGGGTGTGGAAGCTTTCTTT
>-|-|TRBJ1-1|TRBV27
CASSLSSDTTNTEAFF
TGTGCCAGCAGTTTATCATCGGACACTACGAACACTGAAGCTTTCTTT
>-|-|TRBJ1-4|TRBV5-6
CASSSLGRGGEKLFF
TGTGCCAGCAGCTCCCTCGGGCGCGGGGGTGAAAAACTGTTTTTT
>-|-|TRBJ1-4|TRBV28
CASSLELRTNEKLFF
TGTGCCAGCAGTTTGGAGCTACGAACTAATGAAAAACTGTTTTTT
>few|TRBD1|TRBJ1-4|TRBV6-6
CASSQTGVVEKLFF
TGTGCCAGCAGTCAGACAGGGGTGGTTGAAAAACTGTTTTTT
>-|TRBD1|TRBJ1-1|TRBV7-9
CASSFSTGALNTEAFF
TGTGCCAGCAGCTTTTCGACAGGGGCCCTAAACACTGAAGCTTTCTTT